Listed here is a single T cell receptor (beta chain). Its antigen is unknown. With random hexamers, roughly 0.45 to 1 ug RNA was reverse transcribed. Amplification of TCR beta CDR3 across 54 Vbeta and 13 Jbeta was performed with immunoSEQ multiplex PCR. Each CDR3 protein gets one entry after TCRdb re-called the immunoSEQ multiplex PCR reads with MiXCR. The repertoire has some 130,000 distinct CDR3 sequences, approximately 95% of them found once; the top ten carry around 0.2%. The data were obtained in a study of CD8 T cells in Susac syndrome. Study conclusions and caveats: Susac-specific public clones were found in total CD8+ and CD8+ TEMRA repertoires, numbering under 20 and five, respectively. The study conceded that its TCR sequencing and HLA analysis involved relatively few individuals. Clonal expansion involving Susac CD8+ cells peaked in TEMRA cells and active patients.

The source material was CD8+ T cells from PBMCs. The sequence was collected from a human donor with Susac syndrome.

This CDR3 reads CASSLAGGPPFYEQYF. CDR3 DNA: TGTGCCAGCAGTTTAGCGGGAGGGCCCCCTTTTTACGAGCAGTACTTC. The V and J genes are TRBV27 and TRBJ2-7, with TRBD2 matching 9 bases. Per the germline V gene, CDR1 is MNHEY and CDR2 is SMNVEV (reference sequence). The ends lost 2 bases at V and 4 bases at J; junction bases unmatched: 9. The CDR3 totals 16 residues.